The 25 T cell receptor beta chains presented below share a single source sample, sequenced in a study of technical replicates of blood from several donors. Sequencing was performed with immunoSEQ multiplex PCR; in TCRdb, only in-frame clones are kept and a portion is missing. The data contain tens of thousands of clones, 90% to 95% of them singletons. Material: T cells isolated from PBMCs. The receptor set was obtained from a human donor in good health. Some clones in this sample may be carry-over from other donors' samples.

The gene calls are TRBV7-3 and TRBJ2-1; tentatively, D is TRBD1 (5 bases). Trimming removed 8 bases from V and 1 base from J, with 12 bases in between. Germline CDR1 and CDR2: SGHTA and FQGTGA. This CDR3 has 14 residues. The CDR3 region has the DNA TGTGCCAGCGCCCTGGGGCCTTCCTACAATGAGCAGTTCTTC. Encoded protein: CASALGPSYNEQFF.

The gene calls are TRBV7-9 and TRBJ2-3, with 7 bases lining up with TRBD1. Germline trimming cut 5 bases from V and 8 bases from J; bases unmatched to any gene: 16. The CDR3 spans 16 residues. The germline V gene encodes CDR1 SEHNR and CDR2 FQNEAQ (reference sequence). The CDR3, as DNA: TGTGCCAGCAGCCCCGAACAGGGGCCGTTTTTCATTACGCAGTATTTT. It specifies CASSPEQGPFFITQYF. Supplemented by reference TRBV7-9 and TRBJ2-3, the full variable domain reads DTGVSQNPRHKITKRGQNVTFRCDPISEHNRLYWYRQTLGQGPEFLTYFQNEAQLEKSRLLSDRFSAERPKGSFSTLEIQRTEQGDSAMYLCASSPEQGPFFITQYFGPGTRLTVL.

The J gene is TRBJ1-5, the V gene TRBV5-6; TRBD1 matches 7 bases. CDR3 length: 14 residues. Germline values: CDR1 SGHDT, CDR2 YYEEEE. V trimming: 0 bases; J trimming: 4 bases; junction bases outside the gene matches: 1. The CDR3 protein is CASSLGRGNQPQHF. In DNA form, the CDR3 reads TGTGCCAGCAGCTTGGGCAGGGGGAATCAGCCCCAGCATTTT. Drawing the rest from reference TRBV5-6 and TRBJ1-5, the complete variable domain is DAGVTQSPTHLIKTRGQQVTLRCSPKSGHDTVSWYQQALGQGPQFIFQYYEEEERQRGNFPDRFSGHQFPNYSSELNVNALLLGDSALYLCASSLGRGNQPQHFGDGTRLSIL.

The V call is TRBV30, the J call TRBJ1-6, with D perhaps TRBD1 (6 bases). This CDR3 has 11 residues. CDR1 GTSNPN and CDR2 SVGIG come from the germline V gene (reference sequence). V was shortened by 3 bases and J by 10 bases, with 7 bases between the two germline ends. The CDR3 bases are TGTGCCTGGAGCACAGGGTCACCCCTCCACTTT. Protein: CAWSTGSPLHF.

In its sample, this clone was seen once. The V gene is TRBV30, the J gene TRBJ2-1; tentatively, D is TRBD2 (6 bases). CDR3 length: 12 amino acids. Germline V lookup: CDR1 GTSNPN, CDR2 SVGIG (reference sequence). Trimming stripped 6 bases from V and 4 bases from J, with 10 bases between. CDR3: CACRRGYNEQFF. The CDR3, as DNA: TGTGCCTGCCGACGGGGGTACAATGAGCAGTTCTTC. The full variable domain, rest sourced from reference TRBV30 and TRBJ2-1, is SQTIHQWPATLVQPVGSPLSLECTVEGTSNPNLYWYRQAAGRGLQLLFYSVGIGQISSEVPQNLSASRPQDRQFILSSKKLLLSDSGFYLCACRRGYNEQFFGPGTRLTVL.

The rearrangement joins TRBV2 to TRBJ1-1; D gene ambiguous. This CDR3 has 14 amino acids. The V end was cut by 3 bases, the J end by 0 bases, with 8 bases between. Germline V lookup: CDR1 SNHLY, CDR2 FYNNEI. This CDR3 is CASSEVRLNTEAFF. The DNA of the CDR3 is TGTGCCAGCAGTGAGGTCAGATTGAACACTGAAGCTTTCTTT.

The DNA of the CDR3 is TGTGCCAGCAGACTTAGCGGGAGAACCTACGAGCAGTACTTC. Translating it yields CASRLSGRTYEQYF. This chain connects TRBV11-2 to TRBJ2-7; TRBD2 matches 9 bases. Germline CDR1 reads SGHAT; CDR2 reads FQNNGV. CDR3 length: 14 residues. V trimming: 6 bases; J trimming: 2 bases; junction bases outside the gene matches: 5.

The CDR3 loop reads CASSQGWEQYF. CDR3 sequence (DNA): TGTGCCAGCAGTCAGGGTTGGGAGCAGTACTTC. V is TRBV28 and J is TRBJ2-7; maybe TRBD1 (5 bases). Germline values: CDR1 MDHEN, CDR2 SYDVKM. The CDR3 sequence is 11 residues long. The germline V and J ends were trimmed by 5 bases and 7 bases, with 9 bases remaining between them.

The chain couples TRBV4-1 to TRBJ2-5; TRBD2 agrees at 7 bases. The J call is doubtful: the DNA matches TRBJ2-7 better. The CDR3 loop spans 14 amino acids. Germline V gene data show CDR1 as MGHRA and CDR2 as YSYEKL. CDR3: CASSRNQGGYEQYF. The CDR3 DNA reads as TGCGCCAGCAGCCGTAACCAGGGAGGGTACGAGCAGTACTTC.

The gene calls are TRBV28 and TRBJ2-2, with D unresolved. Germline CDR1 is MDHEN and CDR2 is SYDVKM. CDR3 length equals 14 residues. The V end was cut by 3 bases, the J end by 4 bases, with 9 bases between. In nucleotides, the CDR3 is TGTGCCAGCAGTTTTCACGCCAGCACCGGGGAGCTGTTTTTT. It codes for CASSFHASTGELFF.

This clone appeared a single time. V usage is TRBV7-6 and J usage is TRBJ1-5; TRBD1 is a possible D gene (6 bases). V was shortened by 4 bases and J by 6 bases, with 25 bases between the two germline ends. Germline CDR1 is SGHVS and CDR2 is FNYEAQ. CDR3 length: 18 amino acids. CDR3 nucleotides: TGTGCCAGCAGCTCAAGGGGGAGGGTATTTGTAGGTCGTCAGCCCCAGCATTTT. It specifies CASSSRGRVFVGRQPQHF.

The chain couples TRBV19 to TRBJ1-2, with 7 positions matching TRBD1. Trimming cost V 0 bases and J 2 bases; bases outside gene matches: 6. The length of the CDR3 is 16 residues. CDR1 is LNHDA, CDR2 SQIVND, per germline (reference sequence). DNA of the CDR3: TGTGCCAGTAGTATAGATGGCGGGACAGCGAACTATGGCTACACCTTC. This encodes CASSIDGGTANYGYTF.

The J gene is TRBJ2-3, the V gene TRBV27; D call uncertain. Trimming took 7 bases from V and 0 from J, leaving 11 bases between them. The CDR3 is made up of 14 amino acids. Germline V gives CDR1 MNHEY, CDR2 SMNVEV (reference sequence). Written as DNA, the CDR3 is TGTGCCAGCACCGCGTCGATGAGCACAGATACGCAGTATTTT. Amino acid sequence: CASTASMSTDTQYF.

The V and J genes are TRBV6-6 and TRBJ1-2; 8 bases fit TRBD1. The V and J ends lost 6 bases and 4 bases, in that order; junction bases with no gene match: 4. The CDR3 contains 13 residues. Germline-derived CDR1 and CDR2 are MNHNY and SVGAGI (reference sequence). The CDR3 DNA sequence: TGTGCCAGCAGCGATGACAGGGGCTATGGCTACACCTTC. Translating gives CASSDDRGYGYTF.

CDR3 coding DNA: TGTGCCAGCAGTTTAACACTAAATCTCTACGAGCAGTACTTC. It is translated as CASSLTLNLYEQYF. The J gene is TRBJ2-7, the V gene TRBV27; the D is unclear. The ends were cut back, 2 bases at V and 3 bases at J, with 11 bases in the middle. The CDR3 is made up of 14 amino acids. Germline V gene lookup returns CDR1 MNHEY and CDR2 SMNVEV (reference sequence).

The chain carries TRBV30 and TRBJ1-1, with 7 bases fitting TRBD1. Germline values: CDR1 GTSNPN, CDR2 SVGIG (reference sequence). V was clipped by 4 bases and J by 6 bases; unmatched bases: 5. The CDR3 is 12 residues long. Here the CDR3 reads CAWKRGLSEAFF. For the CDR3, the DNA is TGTGCCTGGAAAAGGGGGCTATCTGAAGCTTTCTTT.

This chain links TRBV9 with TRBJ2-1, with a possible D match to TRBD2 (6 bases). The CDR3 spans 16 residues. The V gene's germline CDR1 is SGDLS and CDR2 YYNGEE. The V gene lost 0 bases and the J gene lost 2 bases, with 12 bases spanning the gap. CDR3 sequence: CASSVGASATYNEQFF. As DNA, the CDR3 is TGTGCCAGCAGCGTAGGGGCTAGCGCTACCTACAATGAGCAGTTCTTC.

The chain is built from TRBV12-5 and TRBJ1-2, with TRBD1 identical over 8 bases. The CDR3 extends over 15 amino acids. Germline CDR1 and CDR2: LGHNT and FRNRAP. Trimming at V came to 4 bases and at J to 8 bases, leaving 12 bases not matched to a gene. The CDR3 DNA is TGTGCTAGTGGTTCCGTACCTAAGACAGGGGAGGGCTACACCTTC. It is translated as CASGSVPKTGEGYTF.

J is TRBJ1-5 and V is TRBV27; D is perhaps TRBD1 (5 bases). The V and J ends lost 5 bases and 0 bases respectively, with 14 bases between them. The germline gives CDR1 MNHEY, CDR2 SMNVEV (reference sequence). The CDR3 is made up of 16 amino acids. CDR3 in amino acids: CASSPRGTHSNQPQHF. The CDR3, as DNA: TGTGCCAGCAGTCCTAGGGGAACCCATAGCAATCAGCCCCAGCATTTT.

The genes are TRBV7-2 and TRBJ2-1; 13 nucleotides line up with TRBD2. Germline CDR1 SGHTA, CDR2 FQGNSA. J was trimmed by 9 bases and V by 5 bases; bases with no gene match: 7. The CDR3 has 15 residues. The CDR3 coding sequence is TGTGCCAGCAGCCCGGGACTAGCGGGAAAGGGTGAGCAGTTCTTC. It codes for CASSPGLAGKGEQFF.

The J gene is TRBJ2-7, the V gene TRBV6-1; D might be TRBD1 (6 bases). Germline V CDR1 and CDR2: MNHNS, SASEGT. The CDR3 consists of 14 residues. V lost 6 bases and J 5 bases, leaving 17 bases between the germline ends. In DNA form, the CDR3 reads TGTGCCAGCAGCTGGAAACAGGGAGATAACGAGCAGTACTTC. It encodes CASSWKQGDNEQYF.

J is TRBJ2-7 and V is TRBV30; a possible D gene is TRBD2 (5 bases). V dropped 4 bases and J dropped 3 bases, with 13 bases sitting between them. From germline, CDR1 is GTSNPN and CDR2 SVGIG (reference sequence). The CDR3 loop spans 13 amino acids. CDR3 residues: CAWTRGSNYEQYF. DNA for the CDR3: TGTGCCTGGACTCGGGGATCCAACTACGAGCAGTACTTC.

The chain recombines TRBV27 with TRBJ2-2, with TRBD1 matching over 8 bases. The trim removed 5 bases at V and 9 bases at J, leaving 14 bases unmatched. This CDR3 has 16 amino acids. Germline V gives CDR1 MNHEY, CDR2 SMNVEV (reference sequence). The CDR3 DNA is TGTGCCAGCAGTCCGAAAACAGGGGGACGCGCCCGGGAGCTGTTTTTT. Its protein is CASSPKTGGRARELFF.

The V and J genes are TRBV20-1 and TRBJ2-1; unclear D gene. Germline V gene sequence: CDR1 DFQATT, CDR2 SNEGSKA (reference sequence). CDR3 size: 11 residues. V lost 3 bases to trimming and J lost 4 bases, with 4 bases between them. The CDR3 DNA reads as TGCAGTGCTAGTACTTACAATGAGCAGTTCTTC. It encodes CSASTYNEQFF.

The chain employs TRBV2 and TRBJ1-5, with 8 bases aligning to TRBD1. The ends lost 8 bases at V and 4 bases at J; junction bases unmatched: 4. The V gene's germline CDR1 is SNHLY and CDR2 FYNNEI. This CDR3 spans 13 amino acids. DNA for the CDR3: TGTGCCAGCGGCAGGACAGGGAATCAGCCCCAGCATTTT. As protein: CASGRTGNQPQHF.